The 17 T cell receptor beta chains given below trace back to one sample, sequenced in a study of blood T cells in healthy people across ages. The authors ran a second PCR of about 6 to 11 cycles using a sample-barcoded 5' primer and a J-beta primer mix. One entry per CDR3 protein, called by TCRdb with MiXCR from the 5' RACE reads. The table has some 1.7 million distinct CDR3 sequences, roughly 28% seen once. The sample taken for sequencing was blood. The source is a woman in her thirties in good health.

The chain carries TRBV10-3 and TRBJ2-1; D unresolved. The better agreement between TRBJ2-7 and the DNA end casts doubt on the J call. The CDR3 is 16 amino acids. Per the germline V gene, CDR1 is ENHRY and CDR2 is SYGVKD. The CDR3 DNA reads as TGTGCCATCAGTTTGACGGTCCTGAGCTCCTACAATGAGCAGTACTTC. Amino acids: CAISLTVLSSYNEQYF.

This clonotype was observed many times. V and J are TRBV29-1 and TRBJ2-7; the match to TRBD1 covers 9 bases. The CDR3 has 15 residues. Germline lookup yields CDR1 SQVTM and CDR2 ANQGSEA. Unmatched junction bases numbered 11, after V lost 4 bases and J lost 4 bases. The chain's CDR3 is CSVAGGTGGRYEQYF. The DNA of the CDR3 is TGCAGCGTTGCCGGTGGAACAGGGGGCAGGTACGAGCAGTACTTC.

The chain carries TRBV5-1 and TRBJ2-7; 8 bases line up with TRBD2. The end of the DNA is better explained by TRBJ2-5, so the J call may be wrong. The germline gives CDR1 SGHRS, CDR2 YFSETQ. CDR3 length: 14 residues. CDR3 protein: CASSTSGVLETQYF. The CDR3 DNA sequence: TGCGCCAGCAGTACTAGCGGCGTTCTTGAGACCCAGTACTTC.

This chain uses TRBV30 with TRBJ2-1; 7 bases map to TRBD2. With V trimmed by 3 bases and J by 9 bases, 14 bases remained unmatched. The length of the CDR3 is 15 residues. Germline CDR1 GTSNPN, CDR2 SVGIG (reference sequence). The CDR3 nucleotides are TGTGCCTGGAGGTCCCTCAGCGGGATCGGGGGTGAGCAGTTCTTC. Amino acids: CAWRSLSGIGGEQFF.

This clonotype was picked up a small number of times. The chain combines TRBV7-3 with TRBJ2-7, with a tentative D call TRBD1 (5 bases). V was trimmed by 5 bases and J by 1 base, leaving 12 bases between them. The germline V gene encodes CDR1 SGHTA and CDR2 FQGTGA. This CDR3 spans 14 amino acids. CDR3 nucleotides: TGTGCCAGCAGCCCGACTCAGGGATCCTACGAGCAGTACTTC. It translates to CASSPTQGSYEQYF.

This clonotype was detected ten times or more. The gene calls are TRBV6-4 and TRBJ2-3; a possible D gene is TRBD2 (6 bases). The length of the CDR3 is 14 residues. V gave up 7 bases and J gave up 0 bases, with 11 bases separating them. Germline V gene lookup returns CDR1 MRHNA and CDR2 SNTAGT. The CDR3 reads CASKPLASTDTQYF. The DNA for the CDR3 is TGTGCCAGCAAACCACTAGCTAGCACAGATACGCAGTATTTT.

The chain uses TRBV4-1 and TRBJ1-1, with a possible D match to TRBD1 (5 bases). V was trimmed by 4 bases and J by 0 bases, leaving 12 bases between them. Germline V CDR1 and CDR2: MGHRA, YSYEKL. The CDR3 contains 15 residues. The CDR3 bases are TGCGCCAGCAGCCCCCCGATAGGGGTGAACACTGAAGCTTTCTTT. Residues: CASSPPIGVNTEAFF.

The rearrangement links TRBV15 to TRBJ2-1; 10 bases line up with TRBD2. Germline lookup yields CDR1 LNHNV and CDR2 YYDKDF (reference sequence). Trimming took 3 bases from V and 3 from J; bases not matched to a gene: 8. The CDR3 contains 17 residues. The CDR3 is CATSRCGSGGIYNEQFF. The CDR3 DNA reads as TGTGCCACCAGCAGGTGTGGTAGCGGGGGGATCTACAATGAGCAGTTCTTC. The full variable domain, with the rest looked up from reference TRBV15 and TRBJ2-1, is DAMVIQNPRYQVTQFGKPVTLSCSQTLNHNVMYWYQQKSSQAPKLLFHYYDKDFNNEADTPDNFQSRRPNTSFCFLDIRSPGLGDTAMYLCATSRCGSGGIYNEQFFGPGTRLTVL.

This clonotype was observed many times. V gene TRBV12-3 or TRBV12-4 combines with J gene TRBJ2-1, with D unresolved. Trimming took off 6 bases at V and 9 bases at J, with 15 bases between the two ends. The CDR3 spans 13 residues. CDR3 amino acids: CASRIVGRAEQFF. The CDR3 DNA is TGTGCCAGCAGGATTGTCGGCCGGGCTGAGCAGTTCTTC.

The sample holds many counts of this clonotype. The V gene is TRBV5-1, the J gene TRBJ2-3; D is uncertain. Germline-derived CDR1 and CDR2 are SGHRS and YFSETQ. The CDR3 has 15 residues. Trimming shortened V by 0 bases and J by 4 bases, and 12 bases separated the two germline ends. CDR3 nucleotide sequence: TGCGCCAGCAGCTTGGAACTGCCAGGCGCAGATACGCAGTATTTT. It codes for CASSLELPGADTQYF.

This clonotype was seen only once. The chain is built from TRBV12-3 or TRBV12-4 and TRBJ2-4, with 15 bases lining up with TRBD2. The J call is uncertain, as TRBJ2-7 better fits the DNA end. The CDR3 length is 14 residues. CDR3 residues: CAGLGLAGGNEQYF. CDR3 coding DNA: TGTGCCGGCTTAGGACTAGCGGGGGGGAACGAGCAGTACTTC.

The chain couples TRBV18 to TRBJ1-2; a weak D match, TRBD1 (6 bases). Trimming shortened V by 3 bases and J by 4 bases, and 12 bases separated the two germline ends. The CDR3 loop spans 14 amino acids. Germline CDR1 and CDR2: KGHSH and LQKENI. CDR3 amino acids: CASSPAGDPYGYTF. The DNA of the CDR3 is TGTGCCAGCTCACCGGCAGGGGACCCCTATGGCTACACCTTC.

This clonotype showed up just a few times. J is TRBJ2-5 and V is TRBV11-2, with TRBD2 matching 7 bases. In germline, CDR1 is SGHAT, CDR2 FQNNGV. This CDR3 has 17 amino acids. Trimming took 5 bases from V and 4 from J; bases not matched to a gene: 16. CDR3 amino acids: CASSPRRSGGRGETQYF. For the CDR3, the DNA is TGTGCCAGCAGCCCACGAAGAAGTGGCGGGAGAGGAGAGACCCAGTACTTC.

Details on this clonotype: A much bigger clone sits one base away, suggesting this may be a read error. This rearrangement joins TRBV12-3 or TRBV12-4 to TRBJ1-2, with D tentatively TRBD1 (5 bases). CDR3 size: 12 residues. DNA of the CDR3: TGTGTCAGCAGTTTCGGGACCCCCGGCTACACCTTC. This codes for CVSSFGTPGYTF.

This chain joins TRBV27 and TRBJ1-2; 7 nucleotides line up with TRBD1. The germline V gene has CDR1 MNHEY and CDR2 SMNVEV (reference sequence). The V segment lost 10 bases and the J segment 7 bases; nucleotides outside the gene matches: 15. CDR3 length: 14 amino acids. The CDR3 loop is CATHNMRQGGGYTF. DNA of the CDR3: TGTGCCACCCACAACATGCGACAGGGTGGTGGCTACACCTTC.

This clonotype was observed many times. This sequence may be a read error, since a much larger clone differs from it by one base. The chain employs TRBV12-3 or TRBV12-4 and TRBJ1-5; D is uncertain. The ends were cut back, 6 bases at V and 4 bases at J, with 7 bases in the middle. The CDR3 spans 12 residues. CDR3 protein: CASSPYNQPQHF. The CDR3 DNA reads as TGTGCCAGCAGCCCCTATAATCAGCCCCAGCATTTT.

DNA of the CDR3: TGTGCCAGCAGCAGGACGACTTATAGCAATCAGCCCCAGCATTTT. It yields the protein CASSRTTYSNQPQHF. This chain links TRBV12-3 or TRBV12-4 with TRBJ1-5; no firm D call. The CDR3 is 15 amino acids. V lost 6 bases and J lost 0, with 12 bases in between.